This is a list of T cell receptor beta chains from one sample in a study of OX40 agonist ivuxolimab in advanced cancers. Assay: immunoSEQ multiplex PCR; the TCRdb copy retains only in-frame clones and omits some. This table holds tens of thousands of clones, about nine tenths found once. Specimen: CD4+ or CD8+ T cells sorted from blood, collected in a trial of the OX40 agonist ivuxolimab. These receptors were obtained from an adult with an advanced solid tumor such as melanoma, head and neck, liver or kidney cancer. The CDR3 runs from the conserved cysteine through the conserved F or W. The D gene is left open where the match is weak. Some rows mark clone size as missing; the rest say once, few, many or name a class of expanded clone.

cdr3_length	j_call	v_call	d_call	clone_size	cdr3_aa	cdr3_nt
14	TRBJ1-4	TRBV10-2	.	.	CASSQNWGNEKLFF	TGCGCCAGCAGCCAAAACTGGGGTAATGAAAAACTGTTTTTT
16	TRBJ2-3	TRBV7-9	.	.	CASRHRDTYRTDTQYF	TGTGCCAGCAGACACCGGGACACATATCGGACAGATACGCAGTATTTT
15	TRBJ2-7	TRBV7-9	TRBD2	.	CASSPFSGVAYEQYF	TGTGCCAGCAGCCCCTTTAGCGGGGTCGCCTACGAGCAGTACTTC
13	TRBJ2-3	TRBV25-1	.	once	CASSDWSTDTQYF	TGTGCCAGCAGTGATTGGAGCACAGATACGCAGTATTTT
16	TRBJ2-1	TRBV2	TRBD2	.	CASSTISGDSYNEQFF	TGTGCCAGCAGCACAATAAGCGGGGACTCCTACAATGAGCAGTTCTTC
14	TRBJ2-2	TRBV28	TRBD1	.	CASCRDRNTGELFF	TGTGCCAGCTGCCGGGACAGGAACACCGGGGAGCTGTTTTTT
14	TRBJ2-5	TRBV9	TRBD2	.	CASSVRGEEETQYF	TGTGCCAGCAGCGTCCGGGGGGAGGAGGAGACCCAGTACTTC
16	TRBJ2-1	TRBV7-9	TRBD2	.	CASSLVISGSWDEQFF	TGTGCCAGCAGCTTAGTGATTAGCGGGAGTTGGGATGAGCAGTTCTTC
13	TRBJ2-1	TRBV6-6	TRBD2	.	CASSLVGGNEQFF	TGTGCCAGCAGTCTGGTCGGGGGGAATGAGCAGTTCTTC
14	TRBJ2-7	TRBV27	.	.	CASSLWGRSHEQYF	TGTGCCAGCAGTTTATGGGGCCGTAGCCACGAGCAGTACTTC
11	TRBJ1-2	TRBV29-1	.	.	CSVVGSYGYTF	TGCAGCGTTGTCGGGAGCTATGGCTACACCTTC
15	TRBJ2-7	TRBV28	.	once	CASSRGLPSSYEQYF	TGTGCCAGCAGCCGCGGACTTCCGAGCTCCTACGAGCAGTACTTC
14	TRBJ1-2	TRBV5-4	TRBD1	.	CASTYQGQDYGYTF	TGTGCCAGCACCTACCAAGGACAGGACTATGGCTACACCTTC
12	TRBJ1-2	TRBV10-3	TRBD1	once	CATRTGSYGYTF	TGTGCCACGCGGACAGGGAGCTATGGCTACACCTTC
16	TRBJ1-6	TRBV10-3	.	.	CAISESTALYNSPLHF	TGTGCCATCAGTGAGTCGACAGCCCTATATAATTCACCCCTCCACTTT
15	TRBJ1-6	TRBV6-5	.	.	CASSYSRVRGSPLHF	TGTGCCAGCAGTTACTCGCGGGTGCGTGGATCACCCCTCCACTTT
15	TRBJ2-3	TRBV7-3	TRBD2	.	CASSPSGGGVDTQYF	TGTGCCAGCAGCCCAAGCGGGGGGGGCGTAGATACGCAGTATTTT
13	TRBJ2-1	TRBV6-1	.	few	CASSPRAYNEQFF	TGTGCCAGCAGTCCTCGCGCCTACAATGAGCAGTTCTTC
15	TRBJ1-5	TRBV5-8	.	.	CASSLNVAGNQPQHF	TGTGCCAGCAGCTTGAACGTGGCAGGGAATCAGCCCCAGCATTTT
12	TRBJ2-3	TRBV11-3	.	.	CASSFHTDTQYF	TGTGCCAGCAGCTTCCACACAGATACGCAGTATTTT
11	TRBJ1-2	TRBV11-2	.	.	CASSIREDYTF	TGTGCCAGCAGCATCAGGGAAGACTACACCTTC
16	TRBJ2-2	TRBV19	TRBD1	.	CASSPIGDRHTGELFF	TGTGCCAGTAGTCCCATAGGGGACAGGCACACCGGGGAGCTGTTTTTT
16	TRBJ2-3	TRBV7-2	TRBD1	.	CASSSPTGQSTDTQYF	TGTGCCAGCAGCTCCCCGACAGGGCAAAGCACAGATACGCAGTATTTT
12	TRBJ1-1	TRBV27	.	.	CASSLTGAAAFF	TGTGCCAGCAGCCTTACGGGGGCCGCAGCTTTCTTT
15	TRBJ2-7	TRBV6-1	.	.	CASSDGRVRSYEQYF	TGTGCCAGCAGCGACGGAAGGGTCCGCTCCTACGAGCAGTACTTC
15	TRBJ1-2	TRBV27	.	.	CASSKRTATAYGYTF	TGTGCCAGCAGCAAAAGGACAGCGACCGCCTATGGCTACACCTTC
13	TRBJ2-7	TRBV15	.	once	CATSRENPAEQYF	TGTGCCACCAGCAGAGAGAACCCTGCCGAGCAGTACTTC
17	TRBJ1-4	TRBV10-1	.	.	CATTCLRASSTNEKLFF	TGCGCCACCACTTGTCTGAGGGCCAGCTCAACTAATGAAAAACTGTTTTTT
16	TRBJ2-1	TRBV7-3	.	.	CASRTSPLAGYNEQFF	TGTGCCAGCCGAACATCTCCCCTAGCCGGATACAATGAGCAGTTCTTC
15	TRBJ2-7	TRBV19	.	.	CASKARDAFFWEQYF	TGTGCCAGTAAGGCCCGGGACGCCTTTTTTTGGGAGCAGTACTTC
15	TRBJ2-1	TRBV11-2	.	.	CASRQILNSYNEQFF	TGTGCCAGCAGACAGATCCTCAACTCCTACAATGAGCAGTTCTTC
14	TRBJ2-1	TRBV11-2	.	.	CASSSPVVDLEQFF	TGTGCCAGCAGCTCGCCAGTCGTCGATTTGGAGCAGTTCTTC
15	TRBJ1-1	TRBV19	.	.	CASSIVTRGIGEAFF	TGTGCCAGTAGTATAGTCACCCGGGGCATCGGTGAAGCTTTCTTT
13	TRBJ2-5	TRBV19	.	.	CASSIWGQETQYF	TGTGCCAGTAGTATTTGGGGACAAGAGACCCAGTACTTC
12	TRBJ2-3	TRBV7-9	.	.	CASSFQGDTQYF	TGTGCCAGCAGCTTCCAGGGCGATACGCAGTATTTT
12	TRBJ2-2	TRBV5-4	.	once	CASSTNTGELFF	TGTGCCAGCAGTACGAACACCGGGGAGCTGTTTTTT
16	TRBJ2-3	TRBV27	TRBD1	.	CASRDRGLAVTDTQYF	TGTGCCAGCAGGGACAGGGGTCTAGCGGTCACAGATACGCAGTATTTT
11	TRBJ2-3	TRBV27	.	.	CASSSTDTQYF	TGTGCCAGCAGTTCCACAGATACGCAGTATTTT
17	TRBJ2-7	TRBV4-1	TRBD1	.	CASSQAHPGTGFHEQYF	TGCGCCAGCAGCCAAGCGCACCCCGGGACAGGGTTCCACGAGCAGTACTTC
13	TRBJ1-1	TRBV30	.	.	CAWKGVANTEAFF	TGTGCCTGGAAGGGTGTGGCCAACACTGAAGCTTTCTTT
19	TRBJ2-2	TRBV7-9	TRBD2	few	CASSSNGRARHTNTGELFF	TGTGCCAGCAGCTCCAACGGGAGGGCCCGACATACGAACACCGGGGAGCTGTTTTTT
15	TRBJ2-1	TRBV6-5	TRBD2	.	CARRHAGGPHNEQFF	TGTGCCAGACGTCATGCGGGAGGGCCCCACAATGAGCAGTTCTTC
14	TRBJ2-7	TRBV19	.	few	CASSPRAEPYEQYF	TGTGCCAGTAGCCCAAGAGCGGAACCCTACGAGCAGTACTTC
13	TRBJ2-5	TRBV28	.	once	CASSPLPQETQYF	TGTGCCAGCAGTCCGCTCCCTCAAGAGACCCAGTACTTC
15	TRBJ2-5	TRBV7-9	.	.	CASSLSQGSQETQYF	TGTGCCAGCAGCTTAAGTCAAGGGTCCCAAGAGACCCAGTACTTC
16	TRBJ2-1	TRBV27	.	.	CASSLSASTIYNEQFF	TGTGCCAGCAGTTTATCCGCCAGTACTATATACAATGAGCAGTTCTTC
13	TRBJ2-1	TRBV7-9	.	.	CGDQSGPDNEQFF	TGTGGCGACCAGTCCGGACCTGACAATGAGCAGTTCTTC
11	TRBJ2-7	TRBV2	.	.	CASKGRYEQYF	TGTGCCAGCAAAGGGAGATACGAGCAGTACTTC
15	TRBJ2-5	TRBV7-8	.	.	CASSPRAGDQETQYF	TGTGCCAGCAGCCCTAGAGCAGGGGACCAAGAGACCCAGTACTTC
16	TRBJ2-2	TRBV27	TRBD1	.	CASSLALDRVGGELFF	TGTGCCAGCAGTTTAGCTCTAGACAGGGTTGGCGGGGAGCTGTTTTTT
13	TRBJ1-1	TRBV5-1	.	.	CASSLATVTEAFF	TGCGCCAGCAGCTTGGCTACGGTCACTGAAGCTTTCTTT